This TCR beta chain comes out of a study of blood T cell repertoires in COVID-19. Original processing notes: Counts of nucleated cells, estimated from reference gene primer amplification, were obtained. Profiled with immunoSEQ multiplex PCR; TCRdb holds only in-frame clones, not every one. V and J calls and clone size are as listed in that table; D and trimming were resolved from the DNA. The sample records some 150,000 clones, about nine tenths being singletons. V was cut by 2 bases and J by 0 bases, with 13 bases left in between. Germline V gives CDR1 MNHEY, CDR2 SVGAGI. The length of the CDR3 is 16 residues.

This TCR was recovered from a woman in her sixties or seventies with COVID-19, enrolled during active disease. The J gene is TRBJ1-2, the V gene TRBV6-5, with a tentative D call TRBD1 (5 bases). Source material: peripheral blood. The DNA of the CDR3 is TGTGCCAGCAGTTACGTTGTCAGGGATTCTAACTATGGCTACACCTTC. Translating it yields CASSYVVRDSNYGYTF.